The 21 T cell receptor beta chains below come from one sample, sequenced in a study of response to subunit inactivated influenza vaccine (dated by TCRdb to the late 2010s). Library construction relied on RT-PCR. Instrument on record: Illumina HiSeq 2500. TCRdb redid the processing of the public reads, applying fastp at Q25 and MiXCR, and retained in-frame beta chains. Entries that share a CDR3 protein sequence are merged under the most common genes and DNA. The sample table holds under 550,000 distinct CDR3 sequences, of which 7.2% were seen once. The biggest ten clones account for about an eighth of the sample. Here the sequenced sample was PBMCs from blood, taken less than 30 months after vaccination. These receptor sequences come from a man between 50 and 69 years old who received an inactivated influenza vaccine. Donor details come from another sample of the same person, matched by shared clones.

The rearrangement links TRBV6-2 or TRBV6-3 to TRBJ2-2; 8 nucleotides align to TRBD2. CDR3 size: 16 residues. J was trimmed by 3 bases and V by 4 bases; bases with no gene match: 7. The germline gives CDR1 MNHEY, CDR2 SVGEGT. CDR3: CASSSALAGYTGELFF. CDR3 DNA sequence: TGTGCCAGCAGTTCCGCTTTAGCGGGATACACCGGGGAGCTGTTTTTT.

This clonotype was counted between two and nine times. The chain carries TRBV11-2 and TRBJ2-6; D may match TRBD1 or TRBD2 (5 bases each). The CDR3 runs 21 residues. Germline V gene lookup returns CDR1 SGHAT and CDR2 FQNNGV. V lost 2 bases, J lost 0 bases, and 23 bases lay in between. The CDR3 region has the DNA TGTGCCAGCAGCTTATTTTCCCCCGGGACCGAAAGATTCTCTGGGGCCAACGTCCTGACTTTC. Translation gives CASSLFSPGTERFSGANVLTF. The full variable domain, completed using reference TRBV11-2 and TRBJ2-6, is EAGVAQSPRYKIIEKRQSVAFWCNPISGHATLYWYQQILGQGPKLLIQFQNNGVVDDSQLPKDRFSAERLKGVDSTLKIQPAKLEDSAVYLCASSLFSPGTERFSGANVLTFGAGSRLTVL.

This clonotype was counted between two and nine times. The J gene is TRBJ2-7, the V gene TRBV10-3, with 10 bases that match TRBD1. The CDR3 extends over 15 amino acids. Germline CDR1 reads ENHRY; CDR2 reads SYGVKD. The J segment lost 3 bases and the V segment lost 6 bases, leaving 8 bases of the junction unmatched. The CDR3 DNA sequence: TGTGCCATCAGGTTTGACGGGACAGGGGTCTACGAGCAGTACTTC. This codes for CAIRFDGTGVYEQYF.

This clonotype showed up just a few times. The V call is TRBV7-4, the J call TRBJ2-7; maybe TRBD1 (6 bases). Germline V CDR1 and CDR2: SGHVT, SQSDAQ. Trimming shortened V by 5 bases and J by 2 bases, and 16 bases separated the two germline ends. The CDR3 runs to 15 residues. The CDR3 sequence is CASSRLRDTAYEQYF. CDR3 bases: TGTGCCAGCAGCCGACTACGGGACACGGCCTACGAGCAGTACTTC.

This clonotype has ten or more counts. The chain combines TRBV7-9 with TRBJ2-3; D remains ambiguous. CDR1 SEHNR and CDR2 FQNEAQ come from the germline V gene (reference sequence). This CDR3 region has 15 residues. V lost 4 bases and J lost 1, with 12 bases in between. The CDR3 spells CASSYMASGTDTQYF. The CDR3 DNA is TGTGCCAGCAGCTATATGGCTAGTGGCACAGATACGCAGTATTTT.

This rearrangement joins TRBV11-1 to TRBJ1-5; no definite D call. The V gene lost 0 bases and the J gene lost 0 bases, with 15 bases spanning the gap. Germline V gene data show CDR1 as SGHAT and CDR2 as FQDESV (reference sequence). The CDR3 sequence is 18 residues long. CDR3 sequence: CASSLAFASLDSNQPQHF. The CDR3, as DNA: TGTGCCAGCAGCTTAGCGTTTGCCAGTTTAGATAGCAATCAGCCCCAGCATTTT. The whole variable domain, filled in from reference TRBV11-1 and TRBJ1-5, reads EAEVAQSPRYKITEKSQAVAFWCDPISGHATLYWYRQILGQGPELLVQFQDESVVDDSQLPKDRFSAERLKGVDSTLKIQPAELGDSAMYLCASSLAFASLDSNQPQHFGDGTRLSIL.

This clonotype was seen many times. V and J are TRBV3-1 and TRBJ1-2; no clear D gene. Germline V gene data show CDR1 as LGHDT and CDR2 as YNNKEL (reference sequence). CDR3 length: 15 amino acids. The ends were cut back, 6 bases at V and 4 bases at J, with 18 bases in the middle. The CDR3 is CASRPSGNLGYGYTF. The CDR3 bases are TGTGCCAGCAGACCTTCCGGGAACCTGGGCTATGGCTACACCTTC.

The genes are TRBV20-1 and TRBJ1-5; 9 bases map to TRBD1. The CDR3 sequence is 14 residues long. J gave up 7 bases and V 3 bases, and 7 bases lay outside the gene matches. Looked up from germline, CDR1 is DFQATT and CDR2 is SNEGSKA (reference sequence). The CDR3 protein is CSASYRGRDQPQHF. As DNA, the CDR3 is TGCAGTGCTAGCTACAGGGGGCGGGACCAGCCCCAGCATTTT.

V is TRBV6-2 or TRBV6-3 and J is TRBJ2-1; no reliable D call. The germline V gene encodes CDR1 MNHEY and CDR2 SVGEGT. V dropped 2 bases and J dropped 9 bases, with 5 bases sitting between them. The CDR3 length is 11 residues. The CDR3 reads CASSYATEQFF. The CDR3 coding sequence is TGTGCCAGCAGTTACGCCACTGAGCAGTTCTTC.

In this sample, this clonotype turned up many times. The chain has TRBV7-9 and TRBJ1-2; D is ambiguous. Germline-derived CDR1 and CDR2 are SEHNR and FQNEAQ (reference sequence). CDR3 length equals 14 residues. Trimming removed 1 base from V and 4 bases from J, with 10 bases in between. The DNA of the CDR3 is TGTGCCAGCAGCTTAGTGGCGGACCTCTATGGCTACACCTTC. This translates into CASSLVADLYGYTF.

The sample holds a few counts of this clonotype. This chain connects TRBV20-1 to TRBJ2-3; D ambiguous. The CDR3 has 11 amino acids. CDR1 and CDR2 (germline): DFQATT, SNEGSKA (reference sequence). With 6 bases removed from V and 14 bases from J, the gap between germline ends came to 18 bases. CDR3 loop: CSALEGPLVYF. CDR3 nucleotide sequence: TGCAGTGCCCTAGAAGGGCCCCTTGTGTATTTT.

The V gene is TRBV10-3, the J gene TRBJ2-5, with 8 bases aligning to TRBD1. V shed 6 bases and J 5 bases; nucleotides not matched to a gene: 5. Germline V gene lookup returns CDR1 ENHRY and CDR2 SYGVKD. The CDR3 is 13 amino acids. CDR3 sequence: CAIRTGAAETQYF. As DNA, the CDR3 is TGTGCCATCAGGACAGGGGCGGCGGAGACCCAGTACTTC.

This clonotype was counted ten times or more. V and J are TRBV12-3 or TRBV12-4 and TRBJ1-2, with a possible D match to TRBD1 (6 bases). V lost 4 bases and J lost 12, with 15 bases in between. This CDR3 is built from 12 residues. The DNA of the CDR3 is TGTGCCAGCAGTTCTTTTGCAGGGGACCACACCTTC. Its protein is CASSSFAGDHTF.

A few counts support this clonotype. The chain links TRBV15 to TRBJ2-7; D may be TRBD1 (5 bases). Per germline, CDR1 LNHNV and CDR2 YYDKDF (reference sequence). This CDR3 comprises 14 residues. Trimming cost V 0 bases and J 3 bases, with 9 bases left between them. CDR3 loop: CATSRDAGRYEQYF. The CDR3 DNA follows: TGTGCCACCAGCAGAGATGCAGGGCGCTACGAGCAGTACTTC. Full variable domain (remainder filled in from reference TRBV15 and TRBJ2-7): DAMVIQNPRYQVTQFGKPVTLSCSQTLNHNVMYWYQQKSSQAPKLLFHYYDKDFNNEADTPDNFQSRRPNTSFCFLDIRSPGLGDTAMYLCATSRDAGRYEQYFGPGTRLTVT.

The chain has TRBV2 and TRBJ1-5; TRBD1 matches 8 bases. With V trimmed by 4 bases and J by 4 bases, 6 bases remained unmatched. Looked up from germline, CDR1 is SNHLY and CDR2 is FYNNEI. CDR3 size: 15 residues. The CDR3 reads CASSVGQARNQPQHF. The CDR3 DNA follows: TGTGCCAGCAGTGTGGGACAGGCGCGTAATCAGCCCCAGCATTTT.

V usage is TRBV6-2 or TRBV6-3 and J usage is TRBJ1-1, with D possibly matching TRBD1 (6 bases). Germline assignment: CDR1 MNHEY and CDR2 SVGEGT. V was shortened by 2 bases and J by 3 bases, with 16 bases between the two germline ends. CDR3 length equals 16 residues. The CDR3 bases are TGTGCCAGCAGTTACCCTCAAATACAGGGAGACACTGAAGCTTTCTTT. As protein: CASSYPQIQGDTEAFF.

This clonotype was seen repeatedly, ten times or more. The chain carries TRBV29-1 and TRBJ2-5; D unclear. This CDR3 is built from 11 residues. Germline lookup yields CDR1 SQVTM and CDR2 ANQGSEA. V gave up 7 bases and J gave up 5 bases, with 11 bases separating them. CDR3 bases: TGCAGCGGCCCAGTTGGGGAGACCCAGTACTTC. Its translation: CSGPVGETQYF.

This CDR3 reads CATSPSGYGYTF. CDR3 nucleotides: TGTGCCACCAGCCCCTCTGGCTATGGCTACACCTTC. The chain recombines TRBV15 with TRBJ1-2; D remains ambiguous. With 5 bases removed from V and 4 bases from J, the gap between germline ends came to 8 bases. CDR1 is LNHNV, CDR2 YYDKDF, per germline (reference sequence). This CDR3 is built from 12 residues.

There are a few counts of this clonotype. The rearrangement joins TRBV4-1 to TRBJ1-5, with D possibly being TRBD1 (6 bases). CDR1 and CDR2 from the germline V gene are MGHRA and YSYEKL. The germline V and J ends were trimmed by 3 bases and 0 bases, with 21 bases remaining between them. CDR3 length: 19 residues. CDR3 protein: CASSHPSGGRSHSNQPQHF. In nucleotides, the CDR3 is TGCGCCAGCAGCCACCCTTCCGGGGGCAGGTCCCATAGCAATCAGCCCCAGCATTTT.

This clonotype was seen more than once but under ten times. The chain carries TRBV7-6 and TRBJ1-4; D might be TRBD1 (5 bases). CDR3 length equals 14 residues. Deletions cut 5 bases from V and 0 bases from J, with 7 bases between. Germline CDR1 reads SGHVS; CDR2 reads FNYEAQ. The CDR3 here is CASSKTATNEKLFF. The CDR3, as DNA: TGTGCCAGCAGCAAGACAGCAACTAATGAAAAACTGTTTTTT.

The sample holds a few counts of this clonotype. This chain uses TRBV25-1 with TRBJ1-5, with 9 bases fitting TRBD1. In germline, CDR1 is MGHDK, CDR2 SYGVNS. This CDR3 is built from 14 residues. V trimming: 4 bases; J trimming: 3 bases; junction bases outside the gene matches: 1. In DNA form, the CDR3 reads TGTGCCAGCAGTGGACAGGGGGTCAATCAGCCCCAGCATTTT. Its translation: CASSGQGVNQPQHF.